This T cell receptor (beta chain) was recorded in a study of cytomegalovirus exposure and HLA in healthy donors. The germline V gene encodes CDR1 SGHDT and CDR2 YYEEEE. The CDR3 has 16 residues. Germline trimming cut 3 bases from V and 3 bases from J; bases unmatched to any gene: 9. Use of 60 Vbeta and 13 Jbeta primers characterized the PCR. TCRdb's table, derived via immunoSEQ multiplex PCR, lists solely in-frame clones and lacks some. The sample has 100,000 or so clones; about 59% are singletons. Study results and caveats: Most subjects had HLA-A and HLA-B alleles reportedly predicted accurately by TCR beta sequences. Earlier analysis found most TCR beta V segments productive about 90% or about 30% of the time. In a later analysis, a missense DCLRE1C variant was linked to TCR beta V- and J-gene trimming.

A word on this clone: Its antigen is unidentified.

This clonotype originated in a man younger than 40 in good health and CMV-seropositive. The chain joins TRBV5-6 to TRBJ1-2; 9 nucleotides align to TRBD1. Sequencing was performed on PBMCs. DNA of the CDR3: TGTGCCAGCAGCTCCACAGGGGGCTTAACCCACTATGGCTACACCTTC. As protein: CASSSTGGLTHYGYTF.